Below are 7 T cell receptor beta chains sequenced from a single sample in a study of T cell responses to AZD1222 COVID-19 vaccine. Data came from immunoSEQ multiplex PCR; TCRdb stores just in-frame clones and leaves some out. This sample has 100,000 to 120,000 clones; approximately 89% occur once, and the top ten carry roughly 3%. This specimen consisted of peripheral blood, obtained on day 0 of MenACWY control vaccination. The source of these receptors is an adult in good health.

This CDR3 is CASSESGTEAFF. The CDR3 DNA sequence: TGTGCCAGCAGCGAATCGGGCACTGAAGCTTTCTTT. The V call is TRBV7-3, the J call TRBJ1-1; D gene unclear. The CDR3 has 12 amino acids. Trimming took 5 bases from V and 4 from J, leaving 8 bases between them. The germline gives CDR1 SGHTA, CDR2 FQGTGA.

CDR3 DNA: TGTGCCAGTAGTATTGCTGGGGCCTACTATGGCTACACCTTC. Protein: CASSIAGAYYGYTF. The J gene is TRBJ1-2, the V gene TRBV19, with D possibly TRBD1 on 5 matching bases. V lost 3 bases to trimming and J lost 3 bases, with 11 bases between them. CDR1 and CDR2 from the germline V gene are LNHDA and SQIVND (reference sequence). This CDR3 is 14 amino acids long. Combining the CDR3 with reference TRBV19 and TRBJ1-2 gives the whole variable domain DGGITQSPKYLFRKEGQNVTLSCEQNLNHDAMYWYRQDPGQGLRLIYYSQIVNDFQKGDIAEGYSVSREKKESFPLTVTSAQKNPTAFYLCASSIAGAYYGYTFGSGTRLTVV.

This chain joins TRBV6-5 and TRBJ1-1; TRBD1 agrees at 8 bases. The V segment lost 10 bases and the J segment 7 bases; nucleotides outside the gene matches: 11. The germline V gene encodes CDR1 MNHEY and CDR2 SVGAGI. The CDR3 is made up of 13 amino acids. The CDR3 loop reads CATLLGGTGEAFF. In DNA form, the CDR3 reads TGTGCCACCCTCCTCGGGGGGACAGGTGAAGCTTTCTTT.

The V call is TRBV27, the J call TRBJ2-1; the match to TRBD2 covers 8 bases. V shed 11 bases and J 0 bases; nucleotides not matched to a gene: 9. Germline V gives CDR1 MNHEY, CDR2 SMNVEV (reference sequence). This CDR3 contains 15 residues. CDR3 in amino acids: CASLGGGSSYNEQFF. CDR3 in DNA: TGTGCCTCCCTCGGCGGGGGGAGCTCCTACAATGAGCAGTTCTTC.

J is TRBJ2-5 and V is TRBV4-1; D is undetermined. V gave up 4 bases and J gave up 1 base, with 7 bases separating them. The CDR3 length is 13 residues. The germline CDR1 and CDR2 sequences are MGHRA and YSYEKL. CDR3 sequence (DNA): TGCGCCAGCAGCCTAGGTCCCCAAGAGACCCAGTACTTC. This translates into CASSLGPQETQYF.

This chain joins TRBV3-1 (or the pseudogene TRBV3-2) and TRBJ1-1; tentatively, D is TRBD1 (5 bases). Per the germline V gene, CDR1 is LGHDT and CDR2 is YNNKEL (reference sequence). V lost 4 bases and J 1 base, leaving 7 bases between the germline ends. This CDR3 has 13 residues. The CDR3 sequence is CASSPGQNTEAFF. The CDR3 DNA sequence: TGTGCCAGCAGCCCAGGGCAGAACACTGAAGCTTTCTTT.

The V and J genes are TRBV28 and TRBJ2-2; 10 bases are a match to TRBD1. The CDR3 sequence is 16 residues long. J was trimmed by 6 bases and V by 2 bases; bases with no gene match: 6. Germline values: CDR1 MDHEN, CDR2 SYDVKM. CDR3: CASSLLRTGGSGELFF. CDR3 in DNA: TGTGCCAGCAGTTTACTACGGACAGGGGGGTCCGGGGAGCTGTTTTTT.